Detailed here is one TCR beta chain. There is no known antigen for this receptor. The sample holds no much larger clone one base away, and base qualities are not on file. Other DNA sequences in the sample encode the same CDR3. The method was the immunoSEQ multiplex PCR assay. For TCR sequencing, RNA was extracted from every sample and reverse transcribed into cDNA to serve as template. First-strand cDNA was synthesized with SuperScript III using a 2:1 mix of oligo-dT and random hexamers. A synthetic immune receptor repertoire was used to gauge amplification bias, and whatever bias remained was removed computationally. Concerning the study's data processing: Raw reads were preprocessed to remove errors, and CDR3 was defined according to IMGT conventions as the region from the conserved cysteine to phenylalanine. Clonality was computed as 1 minus the Shannon entropy, with the entropy normalized by log2 of the number of productive unique TCRs. Whether each scalp clone was CD4 or CD8 was inferred by checking scalp TCRbeta sequences against the CD4 and CD8 repertoires from sorted blood. Here the immuneACCESS table is served through TCRdb, limited to in-frame sequences with V and J called. Missing clones are a known gap in these copies; in checked studies unresolved V genes cover under half, and the rest lacks a known reason. V, J and clone size are those of that table, while D and trimming were read from the DNA. Recorded for this sample are 150,000 or so clones; around 58% of them occurred a single time. The ten largest account for about a sixth of the sample.

The entry originates in a study of CD8+ T cells in alopecia areata (dated by TCRdb to the late 2010s). With respect to the entire study: Treated patients were enrolled in an open-label pilot trial of oral tofacitinib, 5 to 10 mg twice daily, for moderate-to-severe alopecia areata. Tofacitinib was administered for 6 to 18 months, and 6 months of follow-up off drug were then conducted to assess delayed response and recurrence. The SALT score, which quantifies the percentage of affected scalp surface area, was used to measure disease severity in treated patients. High-throughput TCRbeta sequencing was used to examine T cell clonal expansion in alopecia areata in both the C3H/HeJ mouse model and human patients. On the human side, TCRbeta sequencing was run on scalp tissue and on sorted CD4+ and CD8+ peripheral blood T cells from healthy controls and from alopecia areata patients with either patchy or totalis/universalis disease. Biopsies were taken from tofacitinib-treated patients at baseline and again at 4 and 24 weeks into treatment, and several of those patients also had a later scalp biopsy. Clonality in the scalp was compared among normal scalp (n=4), patchy alopecia areata scalp (n=8), and alopecia totalis/universalis scalp (n=8). RNA was obtained with the PAXgene miRNA kit for fixed scalp, the miRNeasy kit for PBMCs, and the RNeasy kit for mouse skin. Amplification of TCRbeta CDR3 regions was done by immunoSEQ multiplex PCR using 35 Vbeta forward primers and 13 Jbeta reverse primers.

The meaning of the sample's treatment or condition label: oral pan-JAK inhibitor, 5-10 mg twice daily. Lesional scalp punch biopsies and peripheral blood were obtained from alopecia areata patients. After PBMCs were isolated by density centrifugation and stained for CD3, CD4 and CD8, a FACSAria was used to sort CD4+ and CD8+ T cells. The paper's findings and limits, for the study overall: Shared TCR sequences between patients were less evident than in mice, which may be partly attributable to HLA diversity in the patient population. During tofacitinib treatment, many expanded lesional clones stuck around in both scalp and blood, and this persistence may partly explain why relapse happens after treatment is stopped. Unlike mouse skin, where gammadelta T cells dominate, normal human skin contains resident alphabeta T cells that get sequenced too, which complicates analysis of the scalp TCR repertoire. Compared with normal scalp, lesional scalp had higher clonality and more expanded CD8+ clones, particularly in alopecia totalis/universalis, a pattern that suggests antigenic drive. With tofacitinib, both scalp clonality and the number of expanded CD8+ clones among the top 100 scalp clones went down significantly. Because the treated cohort was small and had only one nonresponder, larger studies are needed to examine links between baseline CD8+ expansion and response.

From the germline V gene, CDR1 is SNHLY and CDR2 is FYNNEI. From the cysteine up to the phenylalanine, the CDR3 has a length of 11 residues. The sequence is cut down to CDR3 DNA, 33 bases in frame from base 1. V and J are truncated by 1 base and 4 bases respectively, leaving an intervening sequence of 1 base. The sample in question was CD4+ T cells sorted from blood, obtained around week 55, from a patient treated with tofacitinib. This chain joins TRBV2 to TRBJ1-2; no confident D gene assignment can be made. This receptor was obtained from a human donor with alopecia areata. The CDR3: CASSEGYGYTF. The nucleotides read TGTGCCAGCAGTGAAGGCTATGGCTACACCTTC.